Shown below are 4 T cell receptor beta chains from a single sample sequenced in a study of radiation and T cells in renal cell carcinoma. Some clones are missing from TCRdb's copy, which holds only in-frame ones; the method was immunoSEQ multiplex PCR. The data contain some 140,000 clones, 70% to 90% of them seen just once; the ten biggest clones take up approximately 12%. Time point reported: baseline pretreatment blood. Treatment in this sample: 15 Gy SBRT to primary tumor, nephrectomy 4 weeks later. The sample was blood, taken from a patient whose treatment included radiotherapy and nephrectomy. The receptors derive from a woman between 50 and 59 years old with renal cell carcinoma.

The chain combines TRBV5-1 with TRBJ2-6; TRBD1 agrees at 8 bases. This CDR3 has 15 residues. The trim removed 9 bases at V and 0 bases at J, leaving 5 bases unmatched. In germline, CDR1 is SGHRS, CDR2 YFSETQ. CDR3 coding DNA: TGCGCCATCGGGACAGGTACCTCTGGGGCCAACGTCCTGACTTTC. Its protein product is CAIGTGTSGANVLTF.

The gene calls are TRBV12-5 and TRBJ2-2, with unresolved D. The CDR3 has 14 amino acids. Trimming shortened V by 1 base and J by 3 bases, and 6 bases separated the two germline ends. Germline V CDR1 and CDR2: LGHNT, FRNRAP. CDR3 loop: CASGLGRDTGELFF. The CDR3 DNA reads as TGTGCTAGTGGTTTGGGACGGGACACCGGGGAGCTGTTTTTT. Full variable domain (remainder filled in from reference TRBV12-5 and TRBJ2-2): DARVTQTPRHKVTEMGQEVTMRCQPILGHNTVFWYRQTMMQGLELLAYFRNRAPLDDSGMPKDRFSAEMPDATLATLKIQPSEPRDSAVYFCASGLGRDTGELFFGEGSRLTVL.

As DNA, the CDR3 is TGTGCCAGCAGCGTAGACGGCGAGGCAGATACGCAGTATTTT. It yields the protein CASSVDGEADTQYF. This chain uses TRBV9 with TRBJ2-3; D not certain. V lost 0 bases and J lost 4, with 9 bases in between. The germline gives CDR1 SGDLS, CDR2 YYNGEE. The CDR3 runs to 14 residues.

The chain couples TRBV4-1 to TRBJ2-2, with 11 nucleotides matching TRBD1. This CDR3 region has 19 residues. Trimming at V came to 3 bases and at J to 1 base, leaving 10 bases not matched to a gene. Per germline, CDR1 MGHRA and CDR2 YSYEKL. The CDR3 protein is CASSHPGTGGTVNTGELFF. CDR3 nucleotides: TGCGCCAGCAGCCACCCCGGGACAGGGGGGACTGTGAACACCGGGGAGCTGTTTTTT.